This TCR beta chain is drawn from a study of post-analysis software for immune sequencing data. Turning to the study itself: Recorded disease courses covered relapsing-remitting, secondary progressive and progressive-relapsing multiple sclerosis. Some patients had no subtype annotation.

Prepared TCR beta cDNA libraries contained unique molecular identifiers. TCRdb passed the PCR reads through MiXCR, listing each CDR3 protein once. The sample holds hundreds of thousands of distinct CDR3 sequences; approximately 39% are singletons and the top ten take approximately 7.6%. Findings of the study overall: Significantly decreased normalized Chao1 diversity was recorded for multiple sclerosis patients relative to controls. By F measure, samples from a shared preparation batch strongly co-clustered.

This clonotype was picked up a small number of times. Its antigen is currently unknown. Sequenced input: blood. The source of this sequence is a girl aged 2 to 10 with multiple sclerosis.

The CDR3 is CASSLLGEGDQETQYF. Here the CDR3 DNA reads TGTGCCAGCAGCTTGCTGGGAGAGGGGGACCAAGAGACCCAGTACTTC. The chain employs TRBV7-8 and TRBJ2-5; D is perhaps TRBD1 (6 bases). Trimming shortened V by 3 bases and J by 0 bases, and 14 bases separated the two germline ends. Per germline, CDR1 SGHVS and CDR2 FQNEAQ. CDR3 length: 16 residues.